A single sample is the source of the 8 T cell receptor beta chains below, sequenced in a study of glioma-infiltrating T cells after dendritic cell vaccination. Time point meaning: after dendritic cell vaccination, including at tumor progression/relapse. Sequencing used immunoSEQ multiplex PCR; TCRdb keeps in-frame clones, though not all of them. The table includes just under 60,000 clones, approximately 83% detected once. The starting material was blood, obtained after dendritic cell vaccination. The receptors here all came from a human donor with glioblastoma.

This chain's CDR3 is CARGGLMNTGELFF. CDR3 nucleotide sequence: TGTGCAAGGGGGGGACTCATGAACACCGGGGAGCTGTTTTTT. This chain connects TRBV30 to TRBJ2-2; TRBD2 might be the D (7 bases). The CDR3 spans 14 residues. Germline-derived CDR1 and CDR2 are GTSNPN and SVGIG (reference sequence).

V gene TRBV5-1 combines with J gene TRBJ1-6; tentative D call: TRBD1 (5 bases). V shed 0 bases and J shed 0 bases, with 13 bases lying between them. The CDR3 loop spans 18 amino acids. Germline V gene sequence: CDR1 SGHRS, CDR2 YFSETQ. The DNA of the CDR3 is TGCGCCAGCAGCTTGGCCTTTATGGACAACTCCTATAATTCACCCCTCCACTTT. Protein product: CASSLAFMDNSYNSPLHF. Full variable domain (remainder filled in from reference TRBV5-1 and TRBJ1-6): KAGVTQTPRYLIKTRGQQVTLSCSPISGHRSVSWYQQTPGQGLQFLFEYFSETQRNKGNFPGRFSGRQFSNSRSEMNVSTLELGDSALYLCASSLAFMDNSYNSPLHFGNGTRLTVT.

The chain recombines TRBV5-6 with TRBJ1-4, with 7 nucleotides matching TRBD1. The CDR3 runs 13 residues. Trimming removed 7 bases from V and 3 bases from J; junction bases left unmatched: 3. Germline loops: CDR1 SGHDT, CDR2 YYEEEE. CDR3 DNA sequence: TGTGCCAGCCGACAGGGCGCTAATGAAAAACTGTTTTTT. It translates to CASRQGANEKLFF.

V is TRBV7-8 and J is TRBJ2-7; D possibly corresponds to TRBD2 (5 bases). Germline loops: CDR1 SGHVS, CDR2 FQNEAQ. The V end lost 3 bases, the J end lost 7 bases, and 16 bases lay between the germline ends. This CDR3 has 14 residues. CDR3 bases: TGTGCCAGCAGCTTGGCGCAGTTGACGGGGGAGCAGTACTTC. As protein: CASSLAQLTGEQYF.

The genes are TRBV6-5 and TRBJ1-4, with TRBD1 matching 10 bases. The junction had 5 bases not matched to a gene; V was cut back by 5 bases and J by 5 bases. In germline, CDR1 is MNHEY, CDR2 SVGAGI. CDR3 length equals 15 residues. The chain's CDR3 is CASSPRTGGNEKLFF. The CDR3 DNA follows: TGTGCCAGCAGTCCCAGGACAGGGGGAAATGAAAAACTGTTTTTT.

CDR3 loop: CASTDRVTGELFF. CDR3 DNA: TGTGCCAGCACCGACAGGGTCACCGGGGAGCTGTTTTTT. This chain joins TRBV11-3 and TRBJ2-2; 7 nucleotides line up with TRBD1. Germline lookup yields CDR1 SGHNT and CDR2 YENEEA. V shed 7 bases, J shed 4 bases, and the junction held 3 bases outside the gene matches. This CDR3 contains 13 residues.

The V gene is TRBV18, the J gene TRBJ2-7; 11 nucleotides line up with TRBD2. Germline CDR1 and CDR2: KGHSH and LQKENI. With V trimmed by 4 bases and J by 6 bases, 14 bases remained unmatched. This CDR3 is built from 17 residues. This CDR3 is CASSQTPALAGGTEQYF. The CDR3, as DNA: TGTGCCAGCTCACAAACTCCCGCTTTAGCGGGGGGGACCGAGCAGTACTTC.

This clone has only one observation. The chain couples TRBV11-3 to TRBJ2-7, with TRBD1 matching over 7 bases. This CDR3 region has 13 residues. The junction had 4 bases not matched to a gene; V was cut back by 4 bases and J by 4 bases. Per germline, CDR1 SGHNT and CDR2 YENEEA. The CDR3 nucleotides are TGTGCCAGCAGCTCCACGACAGGGTACGAGCAGTACTTC. Amino acids: CASSSTTGYEQYF.